One sample yielded the 7 T cell receptor beta chains listed below, sequenced in a study of OX40 agonist ivuxolimab in advanced cancers. Profiled with immunoSEQ multiplex PCR; TCRdb holds only in-frame clones, not every one. The repertoire includes more than 75,000 clones, 70% to 90% of them detected once, and around 0.94% sits in the top ten. The sample was CD4+ or CD8+ T cells sorted from blood, taken in a trial of the OX40 agonist ivuxolimab. These receptors all come from an adult with an advanced solid tumor such as melanoma, head and neck, liver or kidney cancer.

The V call is TRBV5-1, the J call TRBJ1-2, with 10 bases fitting TRBD1. The CDR3 extends over 14 amino acids. The trim removed 4 bases at V and 3 bases at J, leaving 3 bases unmatched. Germline V CDR1 and CDR2: SGHRS, YFSETQ. CDR3 sequence (DNA): TGCGCCAGCAGCCTGGGGACAGGGGACTATGGCTACACCTTC. Translation: CASSLGTGDYGYTF.

V usage is TRBV5-4 and J usage is TRBJ1-2, with a weak D call TRBD1 (6 bases). This CDR3 is built from 13 residues. Germline loops: CDR1 SGHNT, CDR2 YYREEE (reference sequence). Trimming left V 7 bases short and J 4 bases short, with 14 bases between. CDR3 region: CASRAGTIYGYTF. CDR3 sequence (DNA): TGTGCCAGCCGTGCCGGGACAATCTATGGCTACACCTTC.

This chain joins TRBV11-2 and TRBJ2-1; 7 bases match TRBD2. CDR3 size: 19 residues. Germline trimming cut 5 bases from V and 1 base from J; bases unmatched to any gene: 17. Germline CDR1 is SGHAT and CDR2 is FQNNGV. The CDR3 bases are TGTGCCAGCAGCCAGGAGGGCGGGAGCTCGTTCGGGTCCTACAATGAGCAGTTCTTC. This gives the protein CASSQEGGSSFGSYNEQFF.

J is TRBJ2-7 and V is TRBV7-9; D not resolved. Trimming stripped 10 bases from V and 4 bases from J, with 14 bases between. Germline loops: CDR1 SEHNR, CDR2 FQNEAQ (reference sequence). The CDR3 is 12 amino acids. The CDR3 spells CATGGRQYEQYF. Here the CDR3 DNA reads TGTGCCACCGGCGGCAGGCAGTACGAGCAGTACTTC.

CDR3 sequence (DNA): TGTGCCAGCAGCCGGGGACAGAACTATGGCTACACCTTC. This sequence encodes CASSRGQNYGYTF. The chain recombines TRBV5-6 with TRBJ1-2, with 7 bases that match TRBD1. The ends lost 4 bases at V and 2 bases at J; junction bases unmatched: 2. Germline V CDR1 and CDR2: SGHDT, YYEEEE. The CDR3 spans 13 residues.

The chain joins TRBV13 to TRBJ2-7; 8 positions match TRBD1. The CDR3 loop spans 15 amino acids. Germline CDR1 reads PRHDT; CDR2 reads FYEKMQ (reference sequence). The ends lost 0 bases at V and 6 bases at J; junction bases unmatched: 7. CDR3 coding DNA: TGTGCCAGCAGCTTAGGCAGGACAGGGCGAGCCGAGCAGTACTTC. Amino acid sequence: CASSLGRTGRAEQYF.

The rearrangement uses TRBV7-8 and TRBJ2-1, with a tentative D call TRBD2 (5 bases). V gave up 1 base and J gave up 4 bases, with 11 bases separating them. This CDR3 is 15 amino acids long. Looked up from germline, CDR1 is SGHVS and CDR2 is FQNEAQ. The CDR3 reads CASSLVSSWYNEQFF. In DNA, the CDR3 is TGTGCCAGCAGCTTAGTGTCTAGCTGGTACAATGAGCAGTTCTTC.